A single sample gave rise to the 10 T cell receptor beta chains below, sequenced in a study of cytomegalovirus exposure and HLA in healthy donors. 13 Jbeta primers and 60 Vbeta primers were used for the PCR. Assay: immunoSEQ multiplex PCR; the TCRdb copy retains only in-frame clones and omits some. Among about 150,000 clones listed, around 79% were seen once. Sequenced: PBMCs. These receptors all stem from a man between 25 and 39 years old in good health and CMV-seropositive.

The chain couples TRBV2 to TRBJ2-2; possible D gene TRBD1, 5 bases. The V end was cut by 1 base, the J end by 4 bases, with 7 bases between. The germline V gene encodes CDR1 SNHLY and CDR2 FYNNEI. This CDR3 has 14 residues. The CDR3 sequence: CASSEVGATGELFF. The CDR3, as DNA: TGTGCCAGCAGTGAAGTAGGGGCCACCGGGGAGCTGTTTTTT.

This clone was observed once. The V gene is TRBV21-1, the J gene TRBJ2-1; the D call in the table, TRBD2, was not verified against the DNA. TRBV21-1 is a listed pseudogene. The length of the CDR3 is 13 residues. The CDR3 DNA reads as TGTGCCAGCAGTTTGAACGGCTACAATGAGCAGTTCTTC. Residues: CASSLNGYNEQFF.

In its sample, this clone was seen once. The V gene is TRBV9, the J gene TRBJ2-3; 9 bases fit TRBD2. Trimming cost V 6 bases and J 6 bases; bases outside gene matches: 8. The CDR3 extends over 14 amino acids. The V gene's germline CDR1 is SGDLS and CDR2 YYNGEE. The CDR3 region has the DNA TGTGCCAGCACGGGCGGGGGGGCCAGGGATACGCAGTATTTT. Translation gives CASTGGGARDTQYF.

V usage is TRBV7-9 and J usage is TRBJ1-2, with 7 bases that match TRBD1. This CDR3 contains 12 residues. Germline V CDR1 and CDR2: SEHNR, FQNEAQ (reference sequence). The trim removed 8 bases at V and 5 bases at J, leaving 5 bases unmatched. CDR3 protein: CASEPGGYGYTF. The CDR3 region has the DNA TGTGCCAGCGAGCCAGGGGGTTATGGCTACACCTTC.

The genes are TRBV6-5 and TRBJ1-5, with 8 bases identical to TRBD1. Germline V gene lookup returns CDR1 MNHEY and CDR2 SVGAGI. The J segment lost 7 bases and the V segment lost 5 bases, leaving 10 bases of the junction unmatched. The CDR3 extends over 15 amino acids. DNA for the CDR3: TGTGCCAGCAGTAGGGACAGGACGCTCTGGCAGCCCCAGCATTTT. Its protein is CASSRDRTLWQPQHF.

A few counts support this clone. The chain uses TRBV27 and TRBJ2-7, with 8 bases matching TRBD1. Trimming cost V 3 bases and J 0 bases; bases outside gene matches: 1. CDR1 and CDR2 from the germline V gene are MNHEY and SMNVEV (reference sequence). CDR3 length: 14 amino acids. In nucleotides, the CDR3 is TGTGCCAGCAGTTTCAGGGGGCCCTCCTACGAGCAGTACTTC. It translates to CASSFRGPSYEQYF.

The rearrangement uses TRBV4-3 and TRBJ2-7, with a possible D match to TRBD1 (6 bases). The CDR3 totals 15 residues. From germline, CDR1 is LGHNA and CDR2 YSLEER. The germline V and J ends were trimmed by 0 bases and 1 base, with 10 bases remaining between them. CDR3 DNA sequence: TGCGCCAGCAGCCAAGAAGGACAGTTATCCTACGAGCAGTACTTC. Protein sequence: CASSQEGQLSYEQYF.

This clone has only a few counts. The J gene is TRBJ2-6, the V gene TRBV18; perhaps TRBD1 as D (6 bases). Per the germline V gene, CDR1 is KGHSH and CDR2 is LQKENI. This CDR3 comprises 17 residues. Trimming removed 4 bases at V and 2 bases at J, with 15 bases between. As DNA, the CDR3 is TGTGCCAGCTCACTCAGACAGGTCTTGACTGGGGCCAACGTCCTGACTTTC. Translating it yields CASSLRQVLTGANVLTF.

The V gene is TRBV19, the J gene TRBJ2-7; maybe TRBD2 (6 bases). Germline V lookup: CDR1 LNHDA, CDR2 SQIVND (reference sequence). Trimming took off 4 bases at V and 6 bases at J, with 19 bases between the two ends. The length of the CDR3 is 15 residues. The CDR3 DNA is TGTGCCAGTAGTAGGGGGTTGATCCAAGCGGGCGAGCAGTACTTC. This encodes CASSRGLIQAGEQYF.

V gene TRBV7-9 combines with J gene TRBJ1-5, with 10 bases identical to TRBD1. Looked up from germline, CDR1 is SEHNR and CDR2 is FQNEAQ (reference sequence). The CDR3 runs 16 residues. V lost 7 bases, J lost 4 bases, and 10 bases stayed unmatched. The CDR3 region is CASTASGTGANQPQHF. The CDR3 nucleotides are TGTGCCAGCACCGCCTCCGGGACAGGGGCGAATCAGCCCCAGCATTTT. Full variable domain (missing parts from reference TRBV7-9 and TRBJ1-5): DTGVSQNPRHKITKRGQNVTFRCDPISEHNRLYWYRQTLGQGPEFLTYFQNEAQLEKSRLLSDRFSAERPKGSFSTLEIQRTEQGDSAMYLCASTASGTGANQPQHFGDGTRLSIL.